This section outlines one T cell receptor (beta chain) sequence together with its context. Its matching antigen is unknown. This sample stems from a study of vaccination and CD4 T cells after COVID-19. Study in general: In the convalescent group, nasal swab PCR was SARS-CoV-2 positive; roughly nine cases were mild and one severe.

Treatment noted: roughly 11-day PBMC culture with coronavirus spike peptide pools or control peptides (ViraFEST assay). TCR sequencing followed the expansion of antigen-specific T cells with peptide pools in ViraFEST. With the Oncomine TCR Beta short-read assay, DNA from cultured CD4+ T cells was sequenced. TCRdb reprocessed the PCR reads with MiXCR, giving one entry per CDR3 protein. The sample shows some 9,000 distinct CDR3 sequences, approximately 67% of them seen only once. Source: CD4+ T cells from blood, cultured in vitro, taken before SARS-CoV-2 vaccination. This clonotype was obtained from a human donor who had recovered from COVID-19.

CDR3 nucleotide sequence: TGTGCCAGTGGGGGTTTATACGAGCAGTACTTC. This encodes CASGGLYEQYF. J is TRBJ2-7 and V is TRBV28; D is tentatively TRBD1 or TRBD2 (5 bases each). The CDR3 length is 11 residues. V was trimmed by 9 bases and J by 4 bases, leaving 10 bases between them. Germline V gives CDR1 MDHEN, CDR2 SYDVKM.